A selection of T cell receptor beta chains follows, all from one sample in a study of blood T cell repertoires in COVID-19. Measured with immunoSEQ multiplex PCR; TCRdb has only the in-frame clones, and not every one. The data hold roughly 340,000 clones, with around 91% observed a single time. What was sequenced was peripheral blood. The source of these receptors is a young woman who had recovered from COVID-19. CDR3s include the opening cysteine and the closing phenylalanine or tryptophan. The D gene is left open where the match is weak. The size of a clone is reported for some rows only, either as once, few or many, or as a class for expanded clones.

>TRBV9|TRBJ2-5|.|TRBD2
CASSTTSRETQYF
TGTGCCAGCAGCACGACTAGCAGGGAGACCCAGTACTTC
>TRBV28|TRBJ2-2|.|.
CASSLNRARWNTGELFF
TGTGCCAGCAGTTTAAACAGGGCGCGATGGAACACCGGGGAGCTGTTTTTT
>TRBV6-5|TRBJ1-2|.|TRBD1
CASSRQGADYGYTF
TGTGCCAGCAGCCGACAGGGGGCCGACTATGGCTACACCTTC
>TRBV15|TRBJ2-3|.|.
CATKGQILTDTQYF
TGTGCCACCAAAGGACAGATCCTCACAGATACGCAGTATTTT
>TRBV6-5|TRBJ2-5|.|.
CASSYRHPIQETQYF
TGTGCCAGCAGTTATCGACACCCGATACAAGAGACCCAGTACTTC
>TRBV7-8|TRBJ2-1|.|.
CASSLGVPRTEHYNEQFF
TGTGCCAGCAGCTTGGGGGTCCCGCGGACAGAACACTACAATGAGCAGTTCTTC
>TRBV27|TRBJ2-3|once|TRBD2
CASSPLLGLAGTDTQYF
TGTGCCAGCAGTCCGCTGCTCGGACTAGCGGGGACAGATACGCAGTATTTT
>TRBV14|TRBJ1-4|.|TRBD1
CASSRRTGLREKLFF
TGTGCCAGCAGCCGTAGGACAGGGCTAAGGGAAAAACTGTTTTTT
>TRBV19|TRBJ2-3|.|TRBD1
CASGTGGTDTQYF
TGTGCCAGCGGGACAGGGGGAACAGATACGCAGTATTTT
>TRBV7-2|TRBJ2-1|.|TRBD1
CASSLVAGGRQGVRGEQFF
TGTGCCAGCAGCTTAGTTGCCGGGGGGCGACAGGGGGTCAGAGGTGAGCAGTTCTTC
>TRBV10-2|TRBJ1-1|.|.
CATAKDSYAEAFF
TGCGCCACCGCTAAGGACAGTTACGCTGAAGCTTTCTTT
>TRBV10-3|TRBJ2-6|.|.
CARGAGRAPGANVLTF
TGTGCCAGAGGGGCGGGGCGCGCCCCTGGGGCCAACGTCCTGACTTTC
>TRBV6-5|TRBJ2-3|.|.
CASSYGAEDTQYF
TGTGCCAGCAGTTACGGGGCGGAAGATACGCAGTATTTT
>TRBV2|TRBJ1-2|.|.
CASRLTDYYGYTF
TGTGCCAGCAGACTGACAGACTACTATGGCTACACCTTC
>TRBV3-1/TRBV3-2|TRBJ2-5|.|TRBD2
CATQGLADPKGQETQYF
TGTGCCACCCAGGGACTAGCGGACCCCAAGGGGCAAGAGACCCAGTACTTC
>TRBV29-1|TRBJ1-1|.|.
CSVETGRDTEAFF
TGCAGCGTAGAGACAGGCCGGGACACTGAAGCTTTCTTT
>TRBV6-5|TRBJ2-2|.|.
CASSTLNTGGELFF
TGTGCCAGCAGTACCCTGAACACGGGCGGGGAGCTGTTTTTT
>TRBV4-1|TRBJ1-2|once|TRBD1
CASSPETGNPSGYTF
TGCGCCAGCAGCCCGGAGACAGGGAATCCCTCTGGCTACACCTTC
>TRBV25-1|TRBJ2-1|.|TRBD2
CASSDPSGGTYNEQFF
TGTGCCAGCAGTGACCCCAGCGGGGGTACCTACAATGAGCAGTTCTTC
>TRBV13|TRBJ1-2|.|.
CASSWVTGPIPAYGYTF
TGTGCCAGCTCCTGGGTGACAGGCCCAATACCGGCCTATGGCTACACCTTC